The sequence of this T cell receptor beta chain was determined in a study of response to subunit inactivated influenza vaccine. General observations from the study: Every seasonal influenza vaccination brings in few new T cells, the authors suggested.

As regards this clonotype: Its antigen is as yet unknown.

The CDR3 runs 19 residues. Germline V gene data show CDR1 as SGHDT and CDR2 as YYEEEE. The junction had 10 bases not matched to a gene; V was cut back by 4 bases and J by 1 base. One entry per CDR3 protein results from TCRdb running MiXCR on the RT-PCR reads. The sample lists about 780,000 distinct CDR3 sequences, 18% occurring once. Sequencing used PBMCs from blood, obtained 5 days after vaccination. This sequence originates from a man in his fifties who received an inactivated influenza vaccine. This sequence joins TRBV5-6 and TRBJ2-1; TRBD2 agrees at 14 bases. The CDR3 loop is CASSPIRTSGRSSYNEQFF. CDR3 DNA: TGTGCCAGCAGCCCGATCCGGACTAGCGGGAGGTCTTCCTACAATGAGCAGTTCTTC.